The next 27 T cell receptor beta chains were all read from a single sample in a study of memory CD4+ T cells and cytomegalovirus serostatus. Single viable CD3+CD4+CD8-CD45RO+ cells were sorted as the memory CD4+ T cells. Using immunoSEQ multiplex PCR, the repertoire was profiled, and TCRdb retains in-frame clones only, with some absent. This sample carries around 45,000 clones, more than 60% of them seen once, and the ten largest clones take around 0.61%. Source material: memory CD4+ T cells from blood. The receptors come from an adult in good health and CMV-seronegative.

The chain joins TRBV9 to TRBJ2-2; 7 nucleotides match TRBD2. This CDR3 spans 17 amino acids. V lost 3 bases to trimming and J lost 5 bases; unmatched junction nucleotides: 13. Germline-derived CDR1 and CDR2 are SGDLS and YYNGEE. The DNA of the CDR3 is TGTGCCAGCAGCGACACCCCCACGGGGGGTTGGACCGGGGAGCTGTTTTTT. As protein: CASSDTPTGGWTGELFF.

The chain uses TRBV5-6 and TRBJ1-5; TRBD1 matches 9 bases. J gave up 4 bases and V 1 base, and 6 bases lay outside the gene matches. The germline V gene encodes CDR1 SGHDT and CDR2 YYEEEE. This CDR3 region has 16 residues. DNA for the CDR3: TGTGCCAGCAGCTTGTTCGGGACAGGGTGGAATCAGCCCCAGCATTTT. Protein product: CASSLFGTGWNQPQHF.

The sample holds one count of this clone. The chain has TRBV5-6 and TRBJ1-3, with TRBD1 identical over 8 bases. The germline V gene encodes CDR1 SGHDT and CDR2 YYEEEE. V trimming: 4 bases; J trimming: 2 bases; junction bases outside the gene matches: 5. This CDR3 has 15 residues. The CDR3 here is CASSPQGAPGNTIYF. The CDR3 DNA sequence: TGTGCCAGCAGCCCCCAGGGGGCCCCTGGAAACACCATATATTTT.

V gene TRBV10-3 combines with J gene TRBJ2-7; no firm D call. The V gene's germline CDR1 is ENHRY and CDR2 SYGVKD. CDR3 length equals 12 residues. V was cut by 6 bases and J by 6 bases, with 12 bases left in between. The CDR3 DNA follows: TGTGCCATCAGGGGCGTGGGTGGCGAGCAGTACTTC. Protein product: CAIRGVGGEQYF.

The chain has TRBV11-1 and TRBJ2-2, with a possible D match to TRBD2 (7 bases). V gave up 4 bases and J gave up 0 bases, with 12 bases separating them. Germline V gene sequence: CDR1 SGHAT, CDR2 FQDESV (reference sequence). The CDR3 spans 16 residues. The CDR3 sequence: CASSSRGATNTGELFF. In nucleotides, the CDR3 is TGTGCCAGCAGCTCCCGGGGGGCCACGAACACCGGGGAGCTGTTTTTT.

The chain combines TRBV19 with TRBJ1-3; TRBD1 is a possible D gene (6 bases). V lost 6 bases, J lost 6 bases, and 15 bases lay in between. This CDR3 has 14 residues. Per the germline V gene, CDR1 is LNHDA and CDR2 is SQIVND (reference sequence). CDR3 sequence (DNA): TGTGCCAGTAGAGAATTTCAGGGGAAAAACACCATATATTTT. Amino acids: CASREFQGKNTIYF.

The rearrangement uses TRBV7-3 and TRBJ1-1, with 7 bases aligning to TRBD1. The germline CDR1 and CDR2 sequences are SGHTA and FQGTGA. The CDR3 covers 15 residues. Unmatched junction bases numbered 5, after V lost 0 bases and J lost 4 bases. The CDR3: CASSLTGRTGTEAFF. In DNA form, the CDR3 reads TGTGCCAGCAGCTTAACGGGTAGGACAGGCACTGAAGCTTTCTTT.

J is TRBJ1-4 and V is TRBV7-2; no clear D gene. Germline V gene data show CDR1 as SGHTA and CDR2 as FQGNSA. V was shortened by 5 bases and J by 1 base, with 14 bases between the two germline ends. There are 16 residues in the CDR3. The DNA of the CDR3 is TGTGCCAGCAGCGTCCGAGGAATCGGAACTAATGAAAAACTGTTTTTT. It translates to CASSVRGIGTNEKLFF.

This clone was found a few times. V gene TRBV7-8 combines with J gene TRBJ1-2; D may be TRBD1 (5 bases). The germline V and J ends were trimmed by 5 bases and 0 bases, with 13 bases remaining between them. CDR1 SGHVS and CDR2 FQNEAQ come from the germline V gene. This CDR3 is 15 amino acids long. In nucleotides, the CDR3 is TGTGCCAGCAGCAAACGGGACGGTTCTAACTATGGCTACACCTTC. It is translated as CASSKRDGSNYGYTF. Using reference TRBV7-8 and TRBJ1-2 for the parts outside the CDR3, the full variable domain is GAGVSQSPRYKVAKRGQDVALRCDPISGHVSLFWYQQALGQGPEFLTYFQNEAQLDKSGLPSDRFFAERPEGSVSTLKIQRTQQEDSAVYLCASSKRDGSNYGYTFGSGTRLTVV.

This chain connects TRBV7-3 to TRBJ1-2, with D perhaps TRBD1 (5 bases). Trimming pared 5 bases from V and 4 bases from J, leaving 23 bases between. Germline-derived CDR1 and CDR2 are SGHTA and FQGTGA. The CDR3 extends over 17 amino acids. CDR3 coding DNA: TGTGCCAGCAGCCCTGGGGCAGGGCCTTGGGCGGTCTATGGCTACACCTTC. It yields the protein CASSPGAGPWAVYGYTF.

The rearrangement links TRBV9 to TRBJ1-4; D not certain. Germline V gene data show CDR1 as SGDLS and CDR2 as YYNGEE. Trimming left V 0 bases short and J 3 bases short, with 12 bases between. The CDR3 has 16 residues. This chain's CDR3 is CASSVGAGGPNEKLFF. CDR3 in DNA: TGTGCCAGCAGCGTAGGGGCAGGTGGGCCTAATGAAAAACTGTTTTTT.

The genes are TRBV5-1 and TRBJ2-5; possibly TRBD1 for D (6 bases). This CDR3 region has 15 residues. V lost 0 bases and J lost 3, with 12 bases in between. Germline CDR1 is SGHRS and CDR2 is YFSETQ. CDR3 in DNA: TGCGCCAGCAGCTTGGCACGTTACAGGGAAGAGACCCAGTACTTC. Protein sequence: CASSLARYREETQYF.

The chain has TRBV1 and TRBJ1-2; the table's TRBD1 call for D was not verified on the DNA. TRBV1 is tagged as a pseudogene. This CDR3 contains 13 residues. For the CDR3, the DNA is TGCACCAGCAGCCAAGAACATAACTATGGCTACACCTTC. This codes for CTSSQEHNYGYTF.

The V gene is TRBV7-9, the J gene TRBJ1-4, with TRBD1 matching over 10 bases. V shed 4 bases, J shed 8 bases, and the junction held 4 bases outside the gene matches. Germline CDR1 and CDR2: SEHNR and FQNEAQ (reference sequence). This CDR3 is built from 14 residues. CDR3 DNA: TGTGCCAGCAGCTCGGGACAGGGGCAAGAAAAACTGTTTTTT. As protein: CASSSGQGQEKLFF.

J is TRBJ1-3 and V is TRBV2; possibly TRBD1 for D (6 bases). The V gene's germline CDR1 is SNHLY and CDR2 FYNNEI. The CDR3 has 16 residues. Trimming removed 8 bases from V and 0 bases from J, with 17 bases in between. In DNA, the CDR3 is TGTGCCAGCGCGGCGACAGGTCCTAGCTCTGGAAACACCATATATTTT. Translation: CASAATGPSSGNTIYF.

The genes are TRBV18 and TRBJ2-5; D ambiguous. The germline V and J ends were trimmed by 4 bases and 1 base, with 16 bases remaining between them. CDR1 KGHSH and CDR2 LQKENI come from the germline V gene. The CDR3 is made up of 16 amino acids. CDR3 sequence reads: CASSQDLAASQETQYF. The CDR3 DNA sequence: TGTGCCAGCTCACAGGACCTCGCAGCCAGCCAAGAGACCCAGTACTTC.

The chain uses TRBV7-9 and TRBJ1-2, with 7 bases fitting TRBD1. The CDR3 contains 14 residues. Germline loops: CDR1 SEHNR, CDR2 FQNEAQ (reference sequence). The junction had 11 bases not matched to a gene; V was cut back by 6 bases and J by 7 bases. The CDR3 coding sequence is TGTGCCAGCAGTCCTATGGGCACAGGGGCTGGCTACACCTTC. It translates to CASSPMGTGAGYTF.

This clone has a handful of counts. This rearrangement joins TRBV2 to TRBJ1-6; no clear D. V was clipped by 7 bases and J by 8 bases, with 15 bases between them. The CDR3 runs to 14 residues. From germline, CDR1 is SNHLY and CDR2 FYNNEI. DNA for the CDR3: TGTGCCAGCAAAGGGCAGGCAGGAGATTCACCCCTCCACTTT. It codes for CASKGQAGDSPLHF.

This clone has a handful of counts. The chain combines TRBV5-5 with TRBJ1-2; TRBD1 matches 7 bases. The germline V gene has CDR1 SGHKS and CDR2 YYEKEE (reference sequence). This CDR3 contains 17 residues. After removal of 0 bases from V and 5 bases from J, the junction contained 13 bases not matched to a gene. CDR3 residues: CASSLAFSRTGPYGYTF. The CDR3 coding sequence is TGTGCCAGCAGCTTGGCCTTTAGTCGGACAGGCCCTTATGGCTACACCTTC.

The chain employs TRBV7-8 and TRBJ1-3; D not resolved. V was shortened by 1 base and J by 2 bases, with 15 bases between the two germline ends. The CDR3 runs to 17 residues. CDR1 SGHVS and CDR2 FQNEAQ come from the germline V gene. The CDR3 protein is CASSLEVFKPPGNTIYF. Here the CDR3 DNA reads TGTGCCAGCAGCTTAGAGGTCTTCAAGCCGCCTGGAAACACCATATATTTT. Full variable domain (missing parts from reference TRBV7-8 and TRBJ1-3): GAGVSQSPRYKVAKRGQDVALRCDPISGHVSLFWYQQALGQGPEFLTYFQNEAQLDKSGLPSDRFFAERPEGSVSTLKIQRTQQEDSAVYLCASSLEVFKPPGNTIYFGEGSWLTVV.

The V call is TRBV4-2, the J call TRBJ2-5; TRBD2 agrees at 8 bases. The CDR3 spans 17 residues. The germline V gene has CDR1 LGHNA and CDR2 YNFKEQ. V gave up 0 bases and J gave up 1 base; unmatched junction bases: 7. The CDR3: CASSQDDRGGFQETQYF. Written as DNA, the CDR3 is TGTGCCAGCAGCCAAGATGACCGGGGGGGCTTCCAAGAGACCCAGTACTTC.

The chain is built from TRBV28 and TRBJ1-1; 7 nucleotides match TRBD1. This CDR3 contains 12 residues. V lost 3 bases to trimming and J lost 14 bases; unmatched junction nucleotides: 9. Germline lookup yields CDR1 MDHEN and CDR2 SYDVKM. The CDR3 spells CASSFRDRVAFF. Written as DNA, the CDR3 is TGTGCCAGCAGTTTTCGGGACAGAGTCGCCTTCTTT.

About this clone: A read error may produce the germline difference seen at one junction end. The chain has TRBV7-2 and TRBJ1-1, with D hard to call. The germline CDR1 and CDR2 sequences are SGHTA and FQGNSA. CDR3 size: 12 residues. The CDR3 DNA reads TGTGCCAGCAGCTTGGTGGCTAGGGAAGCTTCCTTT. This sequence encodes CASSLVAREASF.

The CDR3 spells CASSYGQVEETQYF. CDR3 nucleotide sequence: TGCGCCAGCAGCTACGGACAGGTCGAAGAGACCCAGTACTTC. The chain links TRBV5-1 to TRBJ2-5, with 7 positions matching TRBD1. Germline-derived CDR1 and CDR2 are SGHRS and YFSETQ. The CDR3 sequence is 14 residues long. The ends lost 3 bases at V and 3 bases at J; junction bases unmatched: 5.

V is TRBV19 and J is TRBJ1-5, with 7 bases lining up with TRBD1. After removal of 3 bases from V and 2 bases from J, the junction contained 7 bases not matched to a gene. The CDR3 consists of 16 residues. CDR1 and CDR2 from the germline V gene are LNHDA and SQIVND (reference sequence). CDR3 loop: CASSIAQGFGNQPQHF. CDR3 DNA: TGTGCCAGTAGTATCGCACAGGGGTTCGGCAATCAGCCCCAGCATTTT.

The CDR3 region is CASSLNRRRGYTF. The DNA of the CDR3 is TGTGCCAGCAGTTTGAACAGGCGGCGTGGCTACACCTTC. V usage is TRBV27 and J usage is TRBJ1-2; the D gene is possibly TRBD1 (5 bases). Per germline, CDR1 MNHEY and CDR2 SMNVEV (reference sequence). CDR3 length: 13 residues. Trimming took 3 bases from V and 7 from J, leaving 12 bases between them.

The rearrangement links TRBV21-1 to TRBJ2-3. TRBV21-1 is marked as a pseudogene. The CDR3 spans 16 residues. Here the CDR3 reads CASTRESTGSTDTQYF. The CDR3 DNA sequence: TGTGCCAGCACGCGGGAGTCGACAGGGAGCACAGATACGCAGTATTTT.